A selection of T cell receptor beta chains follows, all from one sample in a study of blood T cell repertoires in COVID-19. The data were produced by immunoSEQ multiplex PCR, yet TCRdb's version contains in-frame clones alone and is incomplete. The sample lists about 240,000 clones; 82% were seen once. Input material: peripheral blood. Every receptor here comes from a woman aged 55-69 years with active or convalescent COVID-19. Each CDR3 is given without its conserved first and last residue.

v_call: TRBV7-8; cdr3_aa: ASSSGRGVGETQY
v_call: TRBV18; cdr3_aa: ASSYPTGEEGYEQY
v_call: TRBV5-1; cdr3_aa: ASSLDGVGGYT
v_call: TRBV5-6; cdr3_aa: ASSLSLNTEAF
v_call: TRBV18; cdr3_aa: ASSPPPTGHEQF
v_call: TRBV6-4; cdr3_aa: ASSDSANTEAF
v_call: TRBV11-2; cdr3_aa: ASSVQQGGETQY
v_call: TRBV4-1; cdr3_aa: ASSQDPRDRGGLDGYT
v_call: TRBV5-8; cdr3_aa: ASSGGTGGSSNEQF
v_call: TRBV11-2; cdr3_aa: ASSGQGYEQY
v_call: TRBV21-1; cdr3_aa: ASSKEVSGRASYEQY
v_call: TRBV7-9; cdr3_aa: ASSFERQAIYGYT
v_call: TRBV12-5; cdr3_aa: ASGLTRTGAEAF
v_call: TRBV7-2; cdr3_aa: ASSLLAGKNIQY
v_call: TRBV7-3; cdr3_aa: ASSLTPIQGAGANVLT
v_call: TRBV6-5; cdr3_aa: ASSYSKTVGYGYT
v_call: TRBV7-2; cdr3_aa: ASSLVAGGSDTQY
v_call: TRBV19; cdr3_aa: ASSTAGGKLNTQY
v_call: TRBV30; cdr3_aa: AWKGVDVYGYT
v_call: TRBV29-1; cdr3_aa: SVEPPVDMTYGYT
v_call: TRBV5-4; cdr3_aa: ASSSRGAGEQF
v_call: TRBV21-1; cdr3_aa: ASNSFTGLGEKLF
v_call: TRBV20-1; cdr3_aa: SASINTGSPLH
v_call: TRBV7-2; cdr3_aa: ASSPRRVGAREKLF
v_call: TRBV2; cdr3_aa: ASTLMTDKIDGYT
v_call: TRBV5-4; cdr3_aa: ASSLAGGRAKLF
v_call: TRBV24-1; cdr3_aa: ATRPNTGTNEQF
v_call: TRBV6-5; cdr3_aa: ASAKTGEINYGYT
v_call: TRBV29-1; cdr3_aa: SVETGNGGYT
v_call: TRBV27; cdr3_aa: ASSPTAGPHNEQF
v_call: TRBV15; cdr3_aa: ATPGGGSRETQY
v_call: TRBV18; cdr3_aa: ASSPGQGTEAF
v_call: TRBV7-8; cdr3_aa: ASSPTGGYTGELF
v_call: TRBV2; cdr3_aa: ASSQGQGNQPQH
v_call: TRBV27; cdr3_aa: ASSHSGGLSYNEQF
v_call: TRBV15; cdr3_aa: ATSRDRGWEAGALYNEQF
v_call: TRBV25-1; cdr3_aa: ASSVPGDSYNSPLH
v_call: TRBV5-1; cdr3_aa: ASSLAGAALYGYT
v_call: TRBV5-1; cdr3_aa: ASSGPSGNQETQY
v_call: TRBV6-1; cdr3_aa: ASSEGTSGGETHSTDTQY
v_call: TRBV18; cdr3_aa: ASSQEQGSSNEQF
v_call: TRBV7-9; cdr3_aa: ASSSQGDYTEAF
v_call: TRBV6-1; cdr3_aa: ASSENLLAGNNEQF
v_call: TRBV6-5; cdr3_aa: ASSSGQGAGQPQH
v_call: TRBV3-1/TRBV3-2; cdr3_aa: ASSQWTGTYNEKLF
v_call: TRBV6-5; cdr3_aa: ASTRDILSGNTIY
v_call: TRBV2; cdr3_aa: ASSEVAYQETQY
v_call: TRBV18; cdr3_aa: ASSLQGASTEAF
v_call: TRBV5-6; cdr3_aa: ASSLMGGRNTEAF
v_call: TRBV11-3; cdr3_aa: ASSLGAVNGELF
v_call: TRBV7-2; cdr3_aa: ASRSAGMSTGELF
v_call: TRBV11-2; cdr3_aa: ASRPLRGWNYGYT
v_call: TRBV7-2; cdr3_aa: ASSLGGVDEQY
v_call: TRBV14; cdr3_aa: ASSQEPNKRDQPQH
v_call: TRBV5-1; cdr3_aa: ASSLGYYNEQF
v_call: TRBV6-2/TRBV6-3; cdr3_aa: ASSYRPGSRTDTQY
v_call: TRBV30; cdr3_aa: AWSVQGEQPQH